One sample yielded the 6 T cell receptor beta chains listed below, sequenced in a study of glioma-infiltrating T cells after dendritic cell vaccination. The table came from immunoSEQ multiplex PCR; TCRdb's copy has only in-frame clones and leaves some out. The sample has about 99,000 clones, 75% to 90% seen once. Time point denoted: after dendritic cell vaccination, including at tumor progression/relapse. This material consisted of blood, taken after dendritic cell vaccination. Source of these receptors: a human donor with glioblastoma.

The chain uses TRBV6-4 and TRBJ1-6; D is uncertain. V was clipped by 3 bases and J by 11 bases, with 17 bases between them. This CDR3 has 15 residues. Per the germline V gene, CDR1 is MRHNA and CDR2 is SNTAGT. CDR3 sequence reads: CASSESSGGNTPLHF. For the CDR3, the DNA is TGTGCCAGCAGTGAATCTTCAGGAGGAAATACACCCCTCCACTTT.

The table lists this clone with a count of one. V and J are TRBV7-9 and TRBJ2-5; D remains unclear. The CDR3 sequence is 12 residues long. The V end was cut by 5 bases, the J end by 1 base, with 5 bases between. CDR1 is SEHNR and CDR2 is FQNEAQ in the germline V gene (reference sequence). Written as DNA, the CDR3 is TGTGCCAGCAGCCGTTTCCAAGAGACCCAGTACTTC. Its protein is CASSRFQETQYF.

The chain is built from TRBV27 and TRBJ2-2; D is unresolved. Germline-derived CDR1 and CDR2 are MNHEY and SMNVEV (reference sequence). CDR3 length: 16 residues. V lost 1 base to trimming and J lost 3 bases, with 12 bases between them. CDR3 amino acids: CASSLFSLADTGELFF. The DNA of the CDR3 is TGTGCCAGCAGTTTATTTTCCCTGGCGGACACCGGGGAGCTGTTTTTT.

The rearrangement uses TRBV19 and TRBJ2-7; 7 bases are a match to TRBD1. In germline, CDR1 is LNHDA, CDR2 SQIVND (reference sequence). The CDR3 spans 14 residues. The V gene end was trimmed by 3 bases and the J gene end by 0 bases; junction bases not matched to a gene: 2. In DNA, the CDR3 is TGTGCCAGTAGTATCGCAGGGGGCTCCTACGAGCAGTACTTC. Translating gives CASSIAGGSYEQYF. Filled out from reference TRBV19 and TRBJ2-7, the complete variable domain reads DGGITQSPKYLFRKEGQNVTLSCEQNLNHDAMYWYRQDPGQGLRLIYYSQIVNDFQKGDIAEGYSVSREKKESFPLTVTSAQKNPTAFYLCASSIAGGSYEQYFGPGTRLTVT.

The rearrangement links TRBV5-1 to TRBJ2-3, with 9 positions matching TRBD1. The length of the CDR3 is 14 residues. V dropped 3 bases and J dropped 5; count of bases not matched to a gene: 4. Germline assignment: CDR1 SGHRS and CDR2 YFSETQ. The CDR3 is CASSSGTGIDTQYF. CDR3 coding DNA: TGCGCCAGCAGCTCCGGGACAGGGATAGATACGCAGTATTTT.

This sequence joins TRBV10-2 and TRBJ2-1; 11 bases match TRBD2. V shed 8 bases, J shed 4 bases, and the junction held 7 bases outside the gene matches. Germline CDR1 is WSHSY and CDR2 is SAAADI. The CDR3 is 15 residues long. The CDR3 sequence: CASRGLAGGYNEQFF. The DNA of the CDR3 is TGCGCCAGCCGGGGCTTAGCGGGAGGGTACAATGAGCAGTTCTTC.